The text below deals with one T cell receptor (beta chain). With MiXCR, TCRdb called clones anew from the PCR reads. The sample comprises under 25,000 clones, 15% to 17% of which are singletons, and less than 40% rests with the top ten. This record comes from a study of metastatic and nonmetastatic thyroid tumors. Before thyroid surgery, none of the patients had received any treatment. Trimming took off 0 bases at V and 7 bases at J, with 19 bases between the two ends. Looked up from germline, CDR1 is SGHAT and CDR2 is FQNNGV. This CDR3 is built from 17 residues. The chain employs TRBV11-2 and TRBJ2-1; D is uncertain. This TCR came from a female donor with papillary thyroid cancer or a benign thyroid nodule (not recorded which). Some clones in this sample may be carry-over from other donors' samples. Sequencing was done on a sample of blood. CDR3 bases: TGTGCCAGCAGCTTAGATAGTCTACCGGTAGTTGATAATGAGCAGTTCTTC. Amino acid sequence: CASSLDSLPVVDNEQFF.